These 26 T cell receptor beta chains were sequenced from one sample in a study of blood T cell repertoires in COVID-19. Clones were read by immunoSEQ multiplex PCR, and TCRdb kept only the in-frame ones, dropping some. The sample carries more than 300,000 clones, 87% recorded once. Material: PBMCs or T cells enriched from blood (not recorded which). The origin of the receptors is a woman under 40 who had recovered from COVID-19.

This clone was recorded only once. As DNA, the CDR3 is TGTGCCAGCAGGGGTAGCGGGGGGCTGTTCAATGAGCAGTTCTTC. This gives the protein CASRGSGGLFNEQFF. The chain uses TRBV6-6 and TRBJ2-1, with 10 bases matching TRBD2. The ends lost 6 bases at V and 6 bases at J; junction bases unmatched: 8. The CDR3 is 15 residues long. The germline V gene encodes CDR1 MNHNY and CDR2 SVGAGI (reference sequence).

The chain joins TRBV5-1 to TRBJ1-2, with TRBD1 matching over 8 bases. J lost 8 bases, V lost 0 bases, and 6 bases had no gene match. The CDR3 sequence is 14 residues long. Germline V gene data show CDR1 as SGHRS and CDR2 as YFSETQ. The DNA of the CDR3 is TGCGCCAGCAGCTTGGCACAGGGGGACGGGGGCTACACCTTC. Its translation is CASSLAQGDGGYTF. The full variable domain, its missing parts supplied by reference TRBV5-1 and TRBJ1-2, is KAGVTQTPRYLIKTRGQQVTLSCSPISGHRSVSWYQQTPGQGLQFLFEYFSETQRNKGNFPGRFSGRQFSNSRSEMNVSTLELGDSALYLCASSLAQGDGGYTFGSGTRLTVV.

The V call is TRBV11-2, the J call TRBJ1-2; tentative D call: TRBD1 (6 bases). The CDR3 contains 13 residues. The germline CDR1 and CDR2 sequences are SGHAT and FQNNGV. V was shortened by 6 bases and J by 7 bases, with 15 bases between the two germline ends. CDR3 nucleotides: TGTGCCAGCAGACAACAGGGCCTTAGTGGCTACACCTTC. Residues: CASRQQGLSGYTF.

The V gene is TRBV2, the J gene TRBJ2-2; 10 nucleotides line up with TRBD2. Germline V gene sequence: CDR1 SNHLY, CDR2 FYNNEI. After removal of 2 bases from V and 5 bases from J, the junction contained 8 bases not matched to a gene. CDR3 size: 17 residues. CDR3 loop: CASSENSLAGETGELFF. CDR3 bases: TGTGCCAGCAGTGAAAACTCGCTAGCGGGGGAAACCGGGGAGCTGTTTTTT.

The CDR3 region has the DNA TGTGCCAGCAGTTCCTCCCTGAACACTGAAGCTTTCTTT. Translating gives CASSSSLNTEAFF. This chain connects TRBV2 to TRBJ1-1; D remains ambiguous. The germline V and J ends were trimmed by 5 bases and 0 bases, with 7 bases remaining between them. CDR3 length equals 13 residues. Germline assignment: CDR1 SNHLY and CDR2 FYNNEI.

This chain links TRBV5-1 with TRBJ1-1; weak D call: TRBD1 (6 bases). Germline lookup yields CDR1 SGHRS and CDR2 YFSETQ. V was clipped by 0 bases and J by 9 bases, with 9 bases between them. CDR3 length: 12 amino acids. CDR3 sequence (DNA): TGCGCCAGCAGCTTGGGGGGACACCAAGCTTTCTTT. Protein: CASSLGGHQAFF.

The gene calls are TRBV6-1 and TRBJ2-3, with TRBD1 as a possible D gene (6 bases). Trimming took off 3 bases at V and 9 bases at J, with 16 bases between the two ends. The germline CDR1 and CDR2 sequences are MNHNS and SASEGT. The CDR3 runs to 14 residues. This CDR3 is CASSDPNRVATQYF. The CDR3 DNA sequence: TGTGCCAGCAGTGACCCTAACAGGGTGGCGACGCAGTATTTT.

The V and J genes are TRBV7-3 and TRBJ1-4; 8 positions match TRBD1. Germline V gene lookup returns CDR1 SGHTA and CDR2 FQGTGA. This CDR3 is 13 amino acids long. Trimming at V came to 2 bases and at J to 7 bases, leaving 0 bases not matched to a gene. The CDR3 coding sequence is TGTGCCAGCAGCTTAGACAGGGGTGAAAAACTGTTTTTT. As protein: CASSLDRGEKLFF.

The V call is TRBV14, the J call TRBJ2-2; a weak D match, TRBD2 (7 bases). The germline V gene has CDR1 SGHDN and CDR2 FVKESK. V lost 4 bases and J lost 4, with 10 bases in between. The CDR3 is made up of 14 amino acids. CDR3 coding DNA: TGTGCCAGCAGCCGAGGGGGGGGCACCGGGGAGCTGTTTTTT. This codes for CASSRGGGTGELFF.

V is TRBV27 and J is TRBJ1-5, with TRBD1 matching 9 bases. V was clipped by 5 bases and J by 5 bases; unmatched bases: 4. The V gene's germline CDR1 is MNHEY and CDR2 SMNVEV (reference sequence). This CDR3 has 14 amino acids. CDR3 coding DNA: TGTGCCAGCAGTCCGACAGGGGGGTATCAGCCCCAGCATTTT. Amino acid sequence: CASSPTGGYQPQHF.

This chain uses TRBV27 with TRBJ1-2; D possibly corresponds to TRBD1 (5 bases). CDR3 length: 12 residues. Germline V gene data show CDR1 as MNHEY and CDR2 as SMNVEV (reference sequence). Trimming left V 5 bases short and J 5 bases short, with 9 bases between. CDR3 amino acids: CASSPDRYGYTF. The CDR3 DNA follows: TGTGCCAGCAGTCCTGACAGATATGGCTACACCTTC.

The chain combines TRBV2 with TRBJ1-2; 8 nucleotides align to TRBD1. Per the germline V gene, CDR1 is SNHLY and CDR2 is FYNNEI. The CDR3 has 12 amino acids. V lost 6 bases and J lost 11; bases outside the gene matches: 8. CDR3 region: CASRRQGAFYTF. Written as DNA, the CDR3 is TGTGCCAGCAGACGGCAGGGGGCGTTTTACACCTTC. The full variable domain, in which reference TRBV2 and TRBJ1-2 provide the parts outside the CDR3, is EPEVTQTPSHQVTQMGQEVILRCVPISNHLYFYWYRQILGQKVEFLVSFYNNEISEKSEIFDDQFSVERPDGSNFTLKIRSTKLEDSAMYFCASRRQGAFYTFGSGTRLTVV.

The chain carries TRBV30 and TRBJ2-7; D remains unclear. This CDR3 has 11 residues. V shed 4 bases and J shed 3 bases, with 7 bases lying between them. The germline CDR1 and CDR2 sequences are GTSNPN and SVGIG (reference sequence). The CDR3 DNA sequence: TGTGCCTGGACTAAAAACTACGAGCAGTACTTC. Translated: CAWTKNYEQYF.

A single count supports this clone. The gene calls are TRBV7-2 and TRBJ2-7; TRBD2 might be the D (5 bases). CDR3 length: 15 amino acids. The germline CDR1 and CDR2 sequences are SGHTA and FQGNSA. Trimming pared 1 base from V and 1 base from J, leaving 11 bases between. The CDR3 reads CASSLVSGPSYEQYF. The CDR3 bases are TGTGCCAGCAGCTTAGTGAGCGGACCGTCCTACGAGCAGTACTTC.

A note on this clone: Mismatch with germline at one junction end may stem from a read error. V usage is TRBV7-7 and J usage is TRBJ2-1; 10 bases line up with TRBD2. This CDR3 is built from 15 residues. Germline values: CDR1 SSHAT, CDR2 FNYEAQ (reference sequence). The CDR3 region has the DNA TGTGCTAGCAGCCCCGATAGCGGGGGGTACAATGAGCAGTTCTTC. Translation gives CASSPDSGGYNEQFF.

This clone occurred a few times. The chain recombines TRBV6-5 with TRBJ1-2, with no clear D. The V gene's germline CDR1 is MNHEY and CDR2 SVGAGI. The V gene lost 11 bases and the J gene lost 4 bases, with 8 bases spanning the gap. The CDR3 is 10 amino acids. The CDR3 DNA is TGTGCCCGGGTTTCCTATGGCTACACCTTC. Translating gives CARVSYGYTF.

The chain employs TRBV24-1 and TRBJ2-2, with D possibly matching TRBD2 (6 bases). This CDR3 region has 16 residues. Per the germline V gene, CDR1 is KGHDR and CDR2 is SFDVKD. Trimming cost V 2 bases and J 5 bases, with 14 bases left between them. The chain's CDR3 is CATSDSGTRGTGELFF. CDR3 coding DNA: TGTGCCACCAGTGATTCCGGGACCCGGGGGACCGGGGAGCTGTTTTTT.

This chain links TRBV19 with TRBJ2-7, with TRBD1 matching over 9 bases. CDR3 length equals 15 residues. Germline-derived CDR1 and CDR2 are LNHDA and SQIVND (reference sequence). Unmatched junction bases numbered 5, after V lost 2 bases and J lost 3 bases. Here the CDR3 reads CASSISGQGGYEQYF. The DNA of the CDR3 is TGTGCCAGTAGTATATCGGGACAGGGCGGCTACGAGCAGTACTTC.

On this clone: This sample includes further DNA sequences coding for the same CDR3. The chain combines TRBV7-9 with TRBJ2-2; TRBD1 matches at 8 bases. Germline CDR1 is SEHNR and CDR2 is FQNEAQ (reference sequence). V trimming: 5 bases; J trimming: 2 bases; junction bases outside the gene matches: 4. This CDR3 comprises 15 residues. The CDR3 loop reads CASSPGQGNTGELFF. The CDR3 bases are TGTGCCAGCAGCCCTGGACAGGGAAACACCGGGGAGCTGTTTTTT.

The count of this clone is one. The CDR3 region is CASSGPGEETQYF. The CDR3 nucleotides are TGTGCCAGCAGTGGGCCGGGAGAAGAGACCCAGTACTTC. The chain recombines TRBV5-4 with TRBJ2-5; possibly TRBD2 for D (6 bases). The ends were cut back, 5 bases at V and 3 bases at J, with 11 bases in the middle. This CDR3 contains 13 residues. CDR1 is SGHNT, CDR2 YYREEE, per germline (reference sequence).

The rearrangement uses TRBV4-3 and TRBJ1-1; D is unclear. Trimming removed 3 bases from V and 4 bases from J, with 12 bases in between. The V gene's germline CDR1 is LGHNA and CDR2 YSLEER. This CDR3 contains 14 residues. The CDR3 protein is CASSHGLSGTEAFF. In DNA, the CDR3 is TGCGCCAGCAGCCACGGACTCTCTGGCACTGAAGCTTTCTTT.

This chain uses TRBV12-3 or TRBV12-4 with TRBJ1-1; D is possibly TRBD1 (6 bases). The V end was cut by 5 bases, the J end by 5 bases, with 12 bases between. The length of the CDR3 is 13 residues. The DNA of the CDR3 is TGTGCCAGCAGTCCTACAGGGCAAACTGAAGCTTTCTTT. This sequence encodes CASSPTGQTEAFF.

The table lists this clone with a count of one. The chain uses TRBV5-5 and TRBJ1-5; 9 nucleotides align to TRBD1. The CDR3 loop spans 17 amino acids. Trimming at V came to 0 bases and at J to 5 bases, leaving 9 bases not matched to a gene. Per the germline V gene, CDR1 is SGHKS and CDR2 is YYEKEE (reference sequence). The CDR3 DNA reads as TGTGCCAGCAGCTTGGCGATCACAGGGGGCTCGGATCAGCCCCAGCATTTT. Protein: CASSLAITGGSDQPQHF.

The chain links TRBV19 to TRBJ1-6; TRBD1 agrees at 7 bases. Germline CDR1 and CDR2: LNHDA and SQIVND (reference sequence). The CDR3 has 14 amino acids. V shed 4 bases, J shed 4 bases, and the junction held 1 base outside the gene matches. CDR3 in amino acids: CASSRQGYNSPLHF. DNA for the CDR3: TGTGCCAGTAGTAGACAGGGTTATAATTCACCCCTCCACTTT.

The rearrangement joins TRBV4-2 to TRBJ2-3; TRBD2 matches at 12 bases. The length of the CDR3 is 18 residues. J gave up 4 bases and V 0 bases, and 8 bases lay outside the gene matches. The germline CDR1 and CDR2 sequences are LGHNA and YNFKEQ. In DNA form, the CDR3 reads TGTGCCAGCAGCCAAGATACGGCTAGCGGGGGGGCGTCAGATACGCAGTATTTT. Amino acids: CASSQDTASGGASDTQYF.

The chain couples TRBV7-2 to TRBJ1-4; D is ambiguous. Germline CDR1 reads SGHTA; CDR2 reads FQGNSA. With 6 bases removed from V and 0 bases from J, the gap between germline ends came to 8 bases. CDR3 length equals 14 residues. CDR3 sequence: CASSNRATNEKLFF. CDR3 DNA: TGTGCCAGCAGTAACAGAGCAACTAATGAAAAACTGTTTTTT.